Sequencing of this T cell receptor beta chain was carried out in a study of OX40 agonist ivuxolimab in advanced cancers. Regarding the complete study: The costimulatory receptor OX40 (CD134) was targeted by ivuxolimab, a fully human IgG2 agonistic monoclonal antibody. Of the approximately 50 dose-escalation patients, hepatocellular carcinoma was present in roughly 19, melanoma in some 15, renal cell carcinoma in 9 and head and neck cancer in 9. The paper describes the monotherapy dose-escalation part (N of about 52 patients) of the phase I trial of ivuxolimab. The purpose of peripheral TCRbeta sequencing was to test whether ivuxolimab changed TCR sequence diversity and led to clonal T-cell expansion. Intravenous ivuxolimab was administered to patients every 2 weeks at six dose levels: 0.01, 0.1, 0.3, 1.5, 3 and 10 mg/kg. In the dose-escalation cohort, approximately 82% of patients were male, and the mean age was 60 years with a range of about 20 to 80. Prior anti-PD-1, anti-PD-L1 or anti-CTLA-4 therapy was permitted, and approximately 39% of dose-escalation patients had received checkpoint inhibitors. Three dose-escalation patients achieved partial responses, one with hepatocellular carcinoma and two with cutaneous melanoma.

Patients with autoimmune disease history or receiving systemic immunosuppression were excluded from the trial. In every dose cohort, peripheral blood was drawn for TCR sequencing at baseline, cycle 4 day 1, and cycle 7 day 1. Samples were obtained from an open-label, multicenter, first-in-human phase I dose-escalation trial of ivuxolimab. Adults with locally advanced or metastatic melanoma, renal cell carcinoma, hepatocellular carcinoma or head and neck squamous cell carcinoma were enrolled in the trial. Before TCR sequencing, CD4+ T cells and CD8+ T cells were sorted from peripheral blood as separate populations. CDR1 and CDR2 are drawn from the germline V gene (reference sequence): GTSNPN, SVGIG. The CDR3 covers 13 residues, taking in both the cysteine and the phenylalanine. CDR3 DNA only is kept here, 39 bases in frame from base 1. V was cut back by 3 bases and J by 4 bases, leaving a gap of 12 bases between them.

Here is what the overall study found, with its caveats: The antigen specificity of the clonally expanded peripheral T cells was not determined. Partial responders in the 0.1-3.0 mg/kg groups had among the lowest normalized peripheral clonal expansion, especially among CD8+ T cells. After ivuxolimab, CD8+ T cells had more expanded clones than CD4+ T cells on average. Low levels of normalized T-cell clonal expansion were also seen in some nonresponding patients. At doses from 0.1 to 3.0 mg/kg, clonal expansion was seen in both CD4+ and CD8+ blood T cells between baseline and week 6.

Genomic DNA was isolated from the sorted cells so that the TCRbeta CDR3 region could be sequenced. The immunoSEQ Assay was used for sequencing of TCRbeta CDR3 regions. TCRdb holds this immuneACCESS table with in-frame rearrangements only. Some clones are missing; in checked studies, unresolved V genes explain under half, and the rest has no known cause. This sample lists under 80,000 clones; around nine tenths were detected once. The ten largest make up roughly 0.64% of the sample. Concerning this clone itself: The target of this receptor is not known. Nothing much larger sits one base from this clone, and base qualities are not available.

The clonotype comes from an adult with an advanced solid tumor such as melanoma, head and neck, liver or kidney cancer. The rearrangement joined TRBV30 to TRBJ2-5; TRBD1 is a weak D gene call, 6 bases matching. Material: CD4+ or CD8+ T cells sorted from blood, obtained in a trial of the OX40 agonist ivuxolimab. The CDR3 region has the sequence CAWSNREPETQYF. The bases read TGTGCCTGGAGCAACAGGGAGCCAGAGACCCAGTACTTC.